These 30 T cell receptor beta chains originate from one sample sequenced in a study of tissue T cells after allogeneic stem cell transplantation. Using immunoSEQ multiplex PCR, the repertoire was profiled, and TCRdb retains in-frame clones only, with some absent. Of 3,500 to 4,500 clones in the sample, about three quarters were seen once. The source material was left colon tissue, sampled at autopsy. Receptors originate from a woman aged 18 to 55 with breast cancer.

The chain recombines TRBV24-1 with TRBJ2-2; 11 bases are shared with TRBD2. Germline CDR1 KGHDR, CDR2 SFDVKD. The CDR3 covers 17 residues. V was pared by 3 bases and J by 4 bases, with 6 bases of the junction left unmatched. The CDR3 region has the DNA TGTGCCACCAGTGATCGAACAACTAGCGGGAGCACCGGGGAGCTGTTTTTT. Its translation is CATSDRTTSGSTGELFF.

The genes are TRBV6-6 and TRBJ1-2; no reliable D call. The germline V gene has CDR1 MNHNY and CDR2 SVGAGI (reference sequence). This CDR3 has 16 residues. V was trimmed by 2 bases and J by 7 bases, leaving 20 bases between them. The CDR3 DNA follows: TGTGCCAGCAGTTACGAGGGAGGGTGGGATCGGAGTGGCTACACCTTC. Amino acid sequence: CASSYEGGWDRSGYTF.

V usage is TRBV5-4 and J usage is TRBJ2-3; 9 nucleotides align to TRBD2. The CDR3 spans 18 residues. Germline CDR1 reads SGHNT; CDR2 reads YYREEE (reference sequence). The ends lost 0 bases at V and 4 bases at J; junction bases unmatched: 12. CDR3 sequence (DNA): TGTGCCAGCAGCTTGGGATTAGCGGGGGACGGCCGGTCAGATACGCAGTATTTT. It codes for CASSLGLAGDGRSDTQYF.

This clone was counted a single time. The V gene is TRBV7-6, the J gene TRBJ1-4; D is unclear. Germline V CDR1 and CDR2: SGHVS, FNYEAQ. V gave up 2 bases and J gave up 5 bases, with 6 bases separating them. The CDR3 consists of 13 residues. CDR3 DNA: TGTGCCAGCAGCTTACTATCCAATGAAAAACTGTTTTTT. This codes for CASSLLSNEKLFF.

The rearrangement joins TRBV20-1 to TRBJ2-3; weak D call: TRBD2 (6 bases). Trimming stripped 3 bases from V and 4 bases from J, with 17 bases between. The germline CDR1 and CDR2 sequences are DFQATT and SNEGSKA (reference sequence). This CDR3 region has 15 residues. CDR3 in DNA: TGCAGTGCTAGTCACCGGGTGGGGGAGGCAGATACGCAGTATTTT. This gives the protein CSASHRVGEADTQYF.

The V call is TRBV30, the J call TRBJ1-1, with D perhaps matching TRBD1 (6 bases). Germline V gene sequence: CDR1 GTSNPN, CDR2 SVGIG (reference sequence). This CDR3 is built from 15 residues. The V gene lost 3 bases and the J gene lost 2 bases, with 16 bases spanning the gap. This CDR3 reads CAWRGGQQANTEAFF. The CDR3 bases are TGTGCCTGGAGGGGGGGCCAACAGGCAAACACTGAAGCTTTCTTT.

The CDR3, as DNA: TGTGCCAGCCAGGGACAGCCGAATCAGCCCCAGCATTTT. This encodes CASQGQPNQPQHF. The rearrangement uses TRBV28 and TRBJ1-5; TRBD1 matches at 7 bases. The CDR3 is 13 residues long. Per germline, CDR1 MDHEN and CDR2 SYDVKM. Trimming took 8 bases from V and 4 from J; bases not matched to a gene: 5.

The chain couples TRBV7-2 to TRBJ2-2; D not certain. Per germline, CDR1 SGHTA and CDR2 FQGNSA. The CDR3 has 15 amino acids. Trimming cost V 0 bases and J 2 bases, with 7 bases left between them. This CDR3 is CASSLAEANTGELFF. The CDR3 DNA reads TGTGCCAGCAGCTTAGCCGAGGCCAACACCGGGGAGCTGTTTTTT.

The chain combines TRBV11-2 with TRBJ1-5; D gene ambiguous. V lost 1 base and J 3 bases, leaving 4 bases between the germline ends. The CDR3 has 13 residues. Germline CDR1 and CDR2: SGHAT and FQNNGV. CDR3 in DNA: TGTGCCAGCAGCTTAGGTTACAATCAGCCCCAGCATTTT. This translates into CASSLGYNQPQHF.

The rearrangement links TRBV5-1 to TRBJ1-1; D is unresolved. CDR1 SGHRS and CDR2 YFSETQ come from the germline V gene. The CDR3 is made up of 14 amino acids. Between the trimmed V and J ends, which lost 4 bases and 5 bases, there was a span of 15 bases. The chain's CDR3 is CASSQDPRGTEAFF. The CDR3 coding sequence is TGCGCCAGCAGCCAGGACCCCCGAGGGACTGAAGCTTTCTTT. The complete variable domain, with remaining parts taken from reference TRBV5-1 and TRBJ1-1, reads KAGVTQTPRYLIKTRGQQVTLSCSPISGHRSVSWYQQTPGQGLQFLFEYFSETQRNKGNFPGRFSGRQFSNSRSEMNVSTLELGDSALYLCASSQDPRGTEAFFGQGTRLTVV.

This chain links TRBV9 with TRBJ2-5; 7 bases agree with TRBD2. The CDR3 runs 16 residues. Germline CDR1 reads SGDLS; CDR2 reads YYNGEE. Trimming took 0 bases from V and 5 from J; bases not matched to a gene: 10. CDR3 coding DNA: TGTGCCAGCAGCGTAGGCGTTGGGGGGGTAGCGGAGACCCAGTACTTC. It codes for CASSVGVGGVAETQYF. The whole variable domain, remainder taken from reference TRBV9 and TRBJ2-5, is DSGVTQTPKHLITATGQRVTLRCSPRSGDLSVYWYQQSLDQGLQFLIQYYNGEERAKGNILERFSAQQFPDLHSELNLSSLELGDSALYFCASSVGVGGVAETQYFGPGTRLLVL.

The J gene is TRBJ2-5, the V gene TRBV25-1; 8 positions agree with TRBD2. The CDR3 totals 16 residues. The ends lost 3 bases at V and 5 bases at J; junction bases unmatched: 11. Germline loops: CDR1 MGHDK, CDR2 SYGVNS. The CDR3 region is CASSDTLSGARETQYF. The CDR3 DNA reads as TGTGCCAGCAGTGACACCCTTAGCGGGGCTCGGGAGACCCAGTACTTC.

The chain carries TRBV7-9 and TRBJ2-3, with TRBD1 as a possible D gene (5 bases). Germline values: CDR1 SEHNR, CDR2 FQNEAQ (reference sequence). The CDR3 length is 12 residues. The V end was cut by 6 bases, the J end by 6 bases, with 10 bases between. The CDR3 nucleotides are TGTGCCAGCAGACCTAGGGGCGATACGCAGTATTTT. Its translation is CASRPRGDTQYF.

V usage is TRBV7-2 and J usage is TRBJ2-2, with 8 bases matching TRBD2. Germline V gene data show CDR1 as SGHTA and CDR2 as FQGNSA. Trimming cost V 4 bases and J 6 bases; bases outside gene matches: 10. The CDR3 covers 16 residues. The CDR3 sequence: CASSSSYSGVAGELFF. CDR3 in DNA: TGTGCCAGCAGCTCCTCGTATAGCGGGGTTGCCGGGGAGCTGTTTTTT.

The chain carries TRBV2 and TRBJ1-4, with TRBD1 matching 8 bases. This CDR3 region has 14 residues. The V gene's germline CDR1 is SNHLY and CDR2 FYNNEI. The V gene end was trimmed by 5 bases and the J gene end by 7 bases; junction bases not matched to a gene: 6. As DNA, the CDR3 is TGTGCCAGCAGTCCAGGGGGCGTTGGTGAAAAACTGTTTTTT. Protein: CASSPGGVGEKLFF. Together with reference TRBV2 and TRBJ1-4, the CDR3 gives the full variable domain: EPEVTQTPSHQVTQMGQEVILRCVPISNHLYFYWYRQILGQKVEFLVSFYNNEISEKSEIFDDQFSVERPDGSNFTLKIRSTKLEDSAMYFCASSPGGVGEKLFFGSGTQLSVL.

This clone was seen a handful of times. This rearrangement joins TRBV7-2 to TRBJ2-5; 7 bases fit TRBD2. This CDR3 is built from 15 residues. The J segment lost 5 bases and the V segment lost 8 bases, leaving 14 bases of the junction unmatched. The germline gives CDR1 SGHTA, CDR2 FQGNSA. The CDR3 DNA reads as TGTGCCAGCTCTCGAACTCTAGGGGAGGGGGAGACCCAGTACTTC. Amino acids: CASSRTLGEGETQYF.

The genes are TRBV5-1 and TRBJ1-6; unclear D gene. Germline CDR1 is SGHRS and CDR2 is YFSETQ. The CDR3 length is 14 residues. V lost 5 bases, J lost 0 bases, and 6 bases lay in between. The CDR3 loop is CASRRDSYNSPLHF. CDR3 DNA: TGCGCCAGCAGACGGGACTCCTATAATTCACCCCTCCACTTT.

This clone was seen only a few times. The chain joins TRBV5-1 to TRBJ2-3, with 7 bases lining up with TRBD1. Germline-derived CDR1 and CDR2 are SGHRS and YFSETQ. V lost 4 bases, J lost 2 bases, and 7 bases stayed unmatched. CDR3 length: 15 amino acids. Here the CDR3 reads CASSQRDSYTDTQYF. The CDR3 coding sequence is TGCGCCAGCAGCCAGAGGGACAGCTACACAGATACGCAGTATTTT.

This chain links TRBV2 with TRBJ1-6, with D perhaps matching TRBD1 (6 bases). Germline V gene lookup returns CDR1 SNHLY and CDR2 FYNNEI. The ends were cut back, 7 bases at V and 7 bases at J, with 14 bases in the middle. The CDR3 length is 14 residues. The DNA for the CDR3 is TGTGCCAGCAACCCGGACAGATACAATTCACCCCTCCACTTT. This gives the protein CASNPDRYNSPLHF.

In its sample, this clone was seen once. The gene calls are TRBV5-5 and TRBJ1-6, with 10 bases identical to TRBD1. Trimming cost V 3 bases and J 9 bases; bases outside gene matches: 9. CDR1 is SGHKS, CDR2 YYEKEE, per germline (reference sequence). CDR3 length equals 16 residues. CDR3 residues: CASSSRDRGLGSPLHF. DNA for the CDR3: TGTGCCAGCAGCTCCCGGGACAGGGGTCTGGGTTCACCCCTCCACTTT.

In DNA form, the CDR3 reads TGTGCCAGCAGCGCCCGGACAGGGGAACACACCATATATTTT. Its protein product is CASSARTGEHTIYF. This chain links TRBV9 with TRBJ1-3; 9 nucleotides line up with TRBD1. V lost 3 bases, J lost 8 bases, and 6 bases stayed unmatched. This CDR3 has 14 amino acids. In germline, CDR1 is SGDLS, CDR2 YYNGEE.

CDR3 region: CASRGGQGQDETQYF. DNA of the CDR3: TGCGCCAGCAGGGGGGGTCAGGGCCAGGACGAGACCCAGTACTTC. The rearrangement joins TRBV10-1 to TRBJ2-5; D perhaps matches TRBD2 (6 bases). Germline CDR1 is WNHNN and CDR2 is SYGVQD (reference sequence). The V end was cut by 6 bases, the J end by 5 bases, with 19 bases between. The CDR3 runs 15 residues.

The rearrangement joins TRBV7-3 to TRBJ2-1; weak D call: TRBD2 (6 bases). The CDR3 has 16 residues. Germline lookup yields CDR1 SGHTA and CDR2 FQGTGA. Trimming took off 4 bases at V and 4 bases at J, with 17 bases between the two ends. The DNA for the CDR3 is TGTGCCAGCAGCTCGGTCGGGGGATTCGGGTACAATGAGCAGTTCTTC. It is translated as CASSSVGGFGYNEQFF.

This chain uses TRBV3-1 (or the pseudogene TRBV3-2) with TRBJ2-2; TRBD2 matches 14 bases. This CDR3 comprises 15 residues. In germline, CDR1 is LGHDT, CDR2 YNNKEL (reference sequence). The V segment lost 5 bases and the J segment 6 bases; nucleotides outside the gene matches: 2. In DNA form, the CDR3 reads TGTGCCAGCAGCTTGACTAGCGGGAGGGCCGGGGAGCTGTTTTTT. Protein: CASSLTSGRAGELFF.

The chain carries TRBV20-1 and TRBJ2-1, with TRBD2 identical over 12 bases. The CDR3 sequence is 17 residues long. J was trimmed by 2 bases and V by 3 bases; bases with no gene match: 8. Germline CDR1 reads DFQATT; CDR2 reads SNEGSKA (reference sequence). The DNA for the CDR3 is TGCAGTGCTAGTAACTTTGGGACTAGCGGGCCCTACAATGAGCAGTTCTTC. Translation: CSASNFGTSGPYNEQFF.

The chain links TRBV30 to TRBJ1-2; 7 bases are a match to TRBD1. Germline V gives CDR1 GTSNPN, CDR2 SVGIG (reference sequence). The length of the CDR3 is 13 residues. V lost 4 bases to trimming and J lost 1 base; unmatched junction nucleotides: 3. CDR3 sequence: CAWNPGGNYGYTF. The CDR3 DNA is TGTGCCTGGAACCCAGGGGGTAACTATGGCTACACCTTC.

Written as DNA, the CDR3 is TGTGCCAGCAGCTTGTTAGGTCGGGGACCCGGGGAGCTGTTTTTT. Translation gives CASSLLGRGPGELFF. The chain couples TRBV5-4 to TRBJ2-2, with D tentatively TRBD1 or TRBD2 (5 bases each). This CDR3 spans 15 amino acids. The V and J ends lost 1 base and 6 bases respectively, with 13 bases between them. Germline loops: CDR1 SGHNT, CDR2 YYREEE (reference sequence).

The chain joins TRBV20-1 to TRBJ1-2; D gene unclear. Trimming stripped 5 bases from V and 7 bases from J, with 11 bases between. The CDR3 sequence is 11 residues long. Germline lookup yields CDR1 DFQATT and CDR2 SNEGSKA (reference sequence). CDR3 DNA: TGCAGTGCTGGGGTATCAGGTGGCTACACCTTC. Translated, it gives CSAGVSGGYTF.

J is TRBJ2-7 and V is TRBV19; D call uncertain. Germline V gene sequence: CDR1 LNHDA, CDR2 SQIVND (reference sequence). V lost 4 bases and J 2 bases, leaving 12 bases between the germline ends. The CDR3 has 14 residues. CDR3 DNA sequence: TGTGCCAGTAGTACATTAGGTGGCACCTACGAGCAGTACTTC. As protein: CASSTLGGTYEQYF. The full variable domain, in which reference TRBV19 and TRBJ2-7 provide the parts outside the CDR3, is DGGITQSPKYLFRKEGQNVTLSCEQNLNHDAMYWYRQDPGQGLRLIYYSQIVNDFQKGDIAEGYSVSREKKESFPLTVTSAQKNPTAFYLCASSTLGGTYEQYFGPGTRLTVT.

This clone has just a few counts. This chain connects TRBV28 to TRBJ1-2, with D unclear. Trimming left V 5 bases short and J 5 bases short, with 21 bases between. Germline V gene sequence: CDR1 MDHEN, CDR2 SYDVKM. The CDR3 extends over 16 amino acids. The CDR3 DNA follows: TGTGCCAGCAGTCCCACGGTAGGCGGACCGGGATATGGCTACACCTTC. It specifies CASSPTVGGPGYGYTF.